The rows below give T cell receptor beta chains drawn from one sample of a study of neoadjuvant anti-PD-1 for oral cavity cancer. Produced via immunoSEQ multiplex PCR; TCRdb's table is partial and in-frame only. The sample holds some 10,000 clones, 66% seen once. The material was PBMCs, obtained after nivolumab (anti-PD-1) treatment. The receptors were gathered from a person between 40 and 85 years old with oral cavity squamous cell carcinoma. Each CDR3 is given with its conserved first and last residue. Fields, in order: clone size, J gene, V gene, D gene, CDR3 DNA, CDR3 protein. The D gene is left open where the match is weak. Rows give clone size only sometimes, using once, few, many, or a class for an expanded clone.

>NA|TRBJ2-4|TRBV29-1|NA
TGCAGCGTTGTTTACCGGGGGCGCCCCAAAAACATTCAGTACTTC
CSVVYRGRPKNIQYF
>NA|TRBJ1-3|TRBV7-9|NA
TGTGCCAGCAGCCCTGCTCTGGCCCGGTTAAACCCTGGAAACACCATATATTTT
CASSPALARLNPGNTIYF
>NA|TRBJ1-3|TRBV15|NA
TGTGCCACCAGCAGAGACCAGGGAATGGTCGGAAACACCATATATTTT
CATSRDQGMVGNTIYF
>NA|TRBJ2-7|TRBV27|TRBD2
TGTGCCAGCAGTTTGGGCGGGGGAGCCTACGAGCAGTACTTC
CASSLGGGAYEQYF
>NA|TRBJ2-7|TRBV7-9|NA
TGTGCCAGCAATCGTTGGGGGGAGCAGTACTTC
CASNRWGEQYF
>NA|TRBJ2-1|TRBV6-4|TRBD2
TGTGCCAGCAGTGGTGGGACTAGCGGGAATGAGCAGTTCTTC
CASSGGTSGNEQFF
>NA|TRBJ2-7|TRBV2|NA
TGTGCCATCGTTAAATTATACGAGCAGTACTTC
CAIVKLYEQYF
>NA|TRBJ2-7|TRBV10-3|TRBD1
TGTGCCATCAGTGGGGGGGACAGGGCCTTGCAGCAGTACTTC
CAISGGDRALQQYF
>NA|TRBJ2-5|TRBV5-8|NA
TGTGCCAGCAGCTTGCCTCAGGTTTGGGGGGAGACCCAGTACTTC
CASSLPQVWGETQYF
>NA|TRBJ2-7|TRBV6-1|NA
TGTGCCAGCAGTGAACCCTACGAGCAGTACTTC
CASSEPYEQYF
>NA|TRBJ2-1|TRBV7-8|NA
TGTGCCAGCAGCTTAAAGGCGCGGTTGAATGAGCAGTTCTTC
CASSLKARLNEQFF
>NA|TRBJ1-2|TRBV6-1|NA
TGTGCCAGCAGTATCCGGGACTTCTATGGCTACACCTTC
CASSIRDFYGYTF
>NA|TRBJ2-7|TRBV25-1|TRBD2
TGTGCCAGCAGTAATCGGGGGGGGACCCACGAGCAGTACTTC
CASSNRGGTHEQYF
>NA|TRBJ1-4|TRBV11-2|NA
TGTGCCAGCAGCTTCTGGGGGTTAGATGAAAAACTGTTTTTT
CASSFWGLDEKLFF
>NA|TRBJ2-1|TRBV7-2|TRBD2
TGTGCCAGCAGCTTGACTAGCGGGGGGGCCGATGAGCAGTTCTTC
CASSLTSGGADEQFF
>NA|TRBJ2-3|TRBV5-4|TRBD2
TGTGCCAGCAGCTCCCGATTGACTAGCGGGGGGGCCCGGGCAGATACGCAGTATTTT
CASSSRLTSGGARADTQYF
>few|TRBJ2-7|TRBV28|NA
TGTGCCAGCACTAGCGTATCCTACGAGCAGTACTTC
CASTSVSYEQYF
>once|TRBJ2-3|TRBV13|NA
TGTGCCAGCAGCGCTGCCCGGGGGCTTAGCACAGATACGCAGTATTTT
CASSAARGLSTDTQYF
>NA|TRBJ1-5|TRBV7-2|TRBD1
TGTGCCAGCAGCTCTACCGGACAGGGCAATCAGCCCCAGCATTTT
CASSSTGQGNQPQHF
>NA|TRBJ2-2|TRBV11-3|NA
TGTGCCAGCAGCTTTACAAGCCTGGGGGAGCTGTTTTTT
CASSFTSLGELFF
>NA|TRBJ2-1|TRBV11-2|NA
TGTGCCAGCAGCTTAGATGTGGGTGGAGAGCAGTTCTTC
CASSLDVGGEQFF
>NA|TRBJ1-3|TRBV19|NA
TGTGCCAGTACTGAAGGGGGAAACACCATATATTTT
CASTEGGNTIYF
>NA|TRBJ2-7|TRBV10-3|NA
TGTGCCATCAGTGGCCTGGACGAGCAGTACTTC
CAISGLDEQYF
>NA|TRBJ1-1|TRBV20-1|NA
TGCAGTGCAGCAAACTTAGAAGCTTTCTTT
CSAANLEAFF
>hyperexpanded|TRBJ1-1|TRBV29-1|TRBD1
TGCAGCGTAGGTACAGGGGGCTACACTGAAGCTTTCTTT
CSVGTGGYTEAFF
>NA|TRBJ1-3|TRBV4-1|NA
TGCGCCAGCAGCCAGGACCCCTACGGGCAGTTCTCTGGAAACACCATATATTTT
CASSQDPYGQFSGNTIYF
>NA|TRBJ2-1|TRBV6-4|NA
TGTGCCAGCAGTCCGAGACCCGCCGGGGCAGACTACAATGAGCAGTTCTTC
CASSPRPAGADYNEQFF
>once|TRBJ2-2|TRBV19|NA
TGTGCAACCGGGACTCTCGCCGCCGGGGAGCTGTTTTTT
CATGTLAAGELFF
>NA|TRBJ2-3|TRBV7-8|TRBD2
TGTGCCAGCAGCCCGACTAGCGGGAGAAGTGATACGCAGTATTTT
CASSPTSGRSDTQYF
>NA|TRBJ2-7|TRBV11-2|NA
TGTGCCAGCAGCCCATCCTGGACCAGGGCCTACGAGCAGTACTTC
CASSPSWTRAYEQYF
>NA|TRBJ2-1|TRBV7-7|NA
TGTGCTAGCAGCTTAGACCATAGCAATGAGCAGTTCTTC
CASSLDHSNEQFF
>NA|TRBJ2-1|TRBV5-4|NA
TGTGCCAGCAGCGGGGGACTTTTCAATGAGCAGTTCTTC
CASSGGLFNEQFF
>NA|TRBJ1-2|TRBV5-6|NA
TGTGCCAGCCGCTACGACAGAAACTATGGCTACACCTTC
CASRYDRNYGYTF
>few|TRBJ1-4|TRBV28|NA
TGTGCCAGCAGTTTAGGGGTAGCACAGTATGAAAAACTGTTTTTT
CASSLGVAQYEKLFF
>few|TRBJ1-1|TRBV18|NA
TGTGCCAGCTCACCACCAGCGGGTGTATCCACTGAAGCTTTCTTT
CASSPPAGVSTEAFF
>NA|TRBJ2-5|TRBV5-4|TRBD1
TGTGCCAGCAGCTTTAACAGGGGGCAAGAGACCCAGTACTTC
CASSFNRGQETQYF
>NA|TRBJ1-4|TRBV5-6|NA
TGTGCCAGCAGCTTACCGGGTTTTAATGAAAAACTGTTTTTT
CASSLPGFNEKLFF
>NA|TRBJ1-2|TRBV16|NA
TGTGCCAGCAGCCAATCTTCCACCCTGAATGGCTACACCTTC
CASSQSSTLNGYTF
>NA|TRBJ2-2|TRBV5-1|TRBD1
TGCGCCAGCAGTGCCGGGACAGGGGGAACCGGGGAGCTGTTTTTT
CASSAGTGGTGELFF
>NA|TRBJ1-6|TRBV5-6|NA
TGTGCCAGCAGCTCGCGTAGGAGCTCCTATAATTCACCCCTCCACTTT
CASSSRRSSYNSPLHF